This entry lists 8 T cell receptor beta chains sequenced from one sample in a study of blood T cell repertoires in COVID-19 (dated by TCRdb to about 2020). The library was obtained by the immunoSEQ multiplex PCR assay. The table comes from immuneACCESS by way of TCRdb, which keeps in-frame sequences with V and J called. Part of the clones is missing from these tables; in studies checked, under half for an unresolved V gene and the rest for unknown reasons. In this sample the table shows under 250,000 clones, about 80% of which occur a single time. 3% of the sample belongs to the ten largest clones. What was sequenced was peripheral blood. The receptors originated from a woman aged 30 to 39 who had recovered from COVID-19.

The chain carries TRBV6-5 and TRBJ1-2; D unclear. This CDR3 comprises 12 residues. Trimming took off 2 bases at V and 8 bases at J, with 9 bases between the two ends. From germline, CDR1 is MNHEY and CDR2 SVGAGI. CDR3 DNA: TGTGCCAGCAGTTACGGAGGGAGAGGCTACACCTTC. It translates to CASSYGGRGYTF.

DNA of the CDR3: TGTGCCAGCAGTGAATCGCGGGACACTGAAGCTTTCTTT. Encoded protein: CASSESRDTEAFF. J is TRBJ1-1 and V is TRBV6-1; D is ambiguous. V was clipped by 2 bases and J by 3 bases, with 7 bases between them. The CDR3 length is 13 residues. Germline values: CDR1 MNHNS, CDR2 SASEGT.

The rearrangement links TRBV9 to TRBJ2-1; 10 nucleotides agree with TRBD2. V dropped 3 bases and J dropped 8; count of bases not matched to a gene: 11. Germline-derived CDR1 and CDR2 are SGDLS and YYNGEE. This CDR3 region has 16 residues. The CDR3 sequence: CASSGSSGLASYEQFF. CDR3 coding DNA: TGTGCCAGCAGCGGAAGTTCGGGACTAGCGTCCTATGAGCAGTTCTTC.

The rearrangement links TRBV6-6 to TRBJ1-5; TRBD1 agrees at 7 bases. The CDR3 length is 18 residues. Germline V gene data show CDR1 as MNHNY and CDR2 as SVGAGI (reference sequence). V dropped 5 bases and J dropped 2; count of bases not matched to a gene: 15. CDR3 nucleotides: TGTGCCAGCAGTCCCGGGGGACAGAGCCAGGGGGGCAATCAGCCCCAGCATTTT. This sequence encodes CASSPGGQSQGGNQPQHF.

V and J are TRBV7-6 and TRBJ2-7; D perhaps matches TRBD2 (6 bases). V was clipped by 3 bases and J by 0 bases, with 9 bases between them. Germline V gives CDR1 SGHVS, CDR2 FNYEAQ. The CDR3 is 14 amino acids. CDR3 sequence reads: CASSFIGSSYEQYF. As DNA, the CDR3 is TGTGCCAGCAGCTTCATCGGGAGCTCCTACGAGCAGTACTTC.

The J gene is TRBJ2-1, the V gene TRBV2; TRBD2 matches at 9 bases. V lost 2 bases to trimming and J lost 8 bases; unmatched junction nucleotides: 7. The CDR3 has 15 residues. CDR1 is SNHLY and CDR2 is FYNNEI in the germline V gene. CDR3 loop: CASSESSGVKDEQFF. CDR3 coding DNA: TGTGCCAGCAGTGAATCTAGCGGGGTAAAAGATGAGCAGTTCTTC.

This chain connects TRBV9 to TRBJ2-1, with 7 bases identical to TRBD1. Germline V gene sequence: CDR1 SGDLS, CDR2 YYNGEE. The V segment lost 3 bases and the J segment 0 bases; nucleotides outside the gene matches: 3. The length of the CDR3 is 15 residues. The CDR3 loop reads CASSAGQASYNEQFF. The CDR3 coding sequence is TGTGCCAGCAGCGCCGGACAGGCCTCCTACAATGAGCAGTTCTTC. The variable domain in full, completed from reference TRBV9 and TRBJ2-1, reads DSGVTQTPKHLITATGQRVTLRCSPRSGDLSVYWYQQSLDQGLQFLIQYYNGEERAKGNILERFSAQQFPDLHSELNLSSLELGDSALYFCASSAGQASYNEQFFGPGTRLTVL.

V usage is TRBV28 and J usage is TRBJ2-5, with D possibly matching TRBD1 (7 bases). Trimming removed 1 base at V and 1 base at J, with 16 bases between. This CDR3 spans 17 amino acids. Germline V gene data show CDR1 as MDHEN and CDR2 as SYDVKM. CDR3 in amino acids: CASSLSGAWDSQETQYF. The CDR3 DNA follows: TGTGCCAGCAGTTTATCGGGGGCCTGGGACAGCCAAGAGACCCAGTACTTC.